This is a list of T cell receptor beta chains from one sample in a study of T cell repertoires in cytomegalovirus infection. TCRdb called the reads again in MiXCR, with one record for every CDR3 protein. The repertoire holds more than 650,000 distinct CDR3 sequences, with 35% to 45% as singletons. Sample: PBMCs. These receptors were collected from a human donor in good health (CMV status not recorded). Some clones in this sample may be carry-over from other donors' samples. The CDR3 runs from the conserved cysteine through the conserved F or W. A D gene is named only where the DNA matches it firmly. Clone size is not always given. Where it is, it says once, few, many or a class for expanded clones.

abundance: few; d_gene: NA; v_gene: TRBV28; j_gene: TRBJ2-1; CDR3nt: TGTGCCAGCAGTTTAAGCCCGACGCTAGACGAGGAGCAGTTCTTC; CDR3aa: CASSLSPTLDEEQFF
abundance: NA; d_gene: NA; v_gene: TRBV5-8; j_gene: TRBJ1-1; CDR3nt: TGTGCCAGCAGCTTGGTGCGACGGGGTGAAGCTTTCTTT; CDR3aa: CASSLVRRGEAFF
abundance: NA; d_gene: TRBD2; v_gene: TRBV4-1; j_gene: TRBJ2-6; CDR3nt: TGCGCCAGCAGCCATGGCCCGGGACTAGCGGGGCCTGGGGCCAACGTCCTGACTTTC; CDR3aa: CASSHGPGLAGPGANVLTF
abundance: NA; d_gene: NA; v_gene: TRBV6-1; j_gene: TRBJ1-2; CDR3nt: TGTGCCAGCAGTCCCCTGGGGGGCGCCGGCTACACCTTC; CDR3aa: CASSPLGGAGYTF
abundance: few; d_gene: NA; v_gene: TRBV29-1; j_gene: TRBJ2-1; CDR3nt: TGCAGCGTTGTTGCTTTGGGGACGGAGCAGTTCTTC; CDR3aa: CSVVALGTEQFF
abundance: NA; d_gene: NA; v_gene: TRBV9; j_gene: TRBJ2-7; CDR3nt: TGTGCCAGCAGCGTAGACGGCAGCTCCTACGAGCAGTACTTC; CDR3aa: CASSVDGSSYEQYF
abundance: NA; d_gene: NA; v_gene: TRBV7-2; j_gene: TRBJ1-6; CDR3nt: TGTGCCAGCAGCTTAGGGGTGGGGAACCCTTCACCCCTCCACTTT; CDR3aa: CASSLGVGNPSPLHF
abundance: NA; d_gene: TRBD1; v_gene: TRBV24-1; j_gene: TRBJ2-2; CDR3nt: TGTGCCACCCCACGGACAGGGGGTAAAACCGGGGAGCTGTTTTTT; CDR3aa: CATPRTGGKTGELFF
abundance: NA; d_gene: NA; v_gene: TRBV19; j_gene: TRBJ1-5; CDR3nt: TGTGCCAGTGGTGGACAAATCAATCAGCCCCAGCATTTT; CDR3aa: CASGGQINQPQHF
abundance: once; d_gene: NA; v_gene: TRBV5-1; j_gene: TRBJ2-3; CDR3nt: TGCGCCAGCAGCTCGTCCGGAAGATACACAGATACGCAGTATTTT; CDR3aa: CASSSSGRYTDTQYF
abundance: NA; d_gene: NA; v_gene: TRBV12-3/TRBV12-4; j_gene: TRBJ2-1; CDR3nt: TGTGCCAGCAGTTCCGGGAGACCCCCTACAATGGAGCAGTTCTTC; CDR3aa: CASSSGRPPTMEQFF
abundance: many; d_gene: NA; v_gene: TRBV7-2; j_gene: TRBJ2-1; CDR3nt: TGTGCCAGCAGCCCTACCCTACCCTACAATGAGCAGTTCTTC; CDR3aa: CASSPTLPYNEQFF
abundance: NA; d_gene: NA; v_gene: TRBV6-1; j_gene: TRBJ2-1; CDR3nt: TGTGCCAGCAGTGAACGCGGGGCTTCATACAATGAGCAGTTCTTC; CDR3aa: CASSERGASYNEQFF
abundance: NA; d_gene: NA; v_gene: TRBV7-6; j_gene: TRBJ1-2; CDR3nt: TGTGCCAGCAGCGAAACCCGGACAGCCCTGCCCCACTATGGCTACACCTTC; CDR3aa: CASSETRTALPHYGYTF
abundance: NA; d_gene: NA; v_gene: TRBV13; j_gene: TRBJ2-1; CDR3nt: TGTGCCAGCAGCTTAGTCGAGGGAGCGAGCTCCTACAATGAGCAGTTCTTC; CDR3aa: CASSLVEGASSYNEQFF
abundance: few; d_gene: NA; v_gene: TRBV24-1; j_gene: TRBJ2-3; CDR3nt: TGTGCCAGCTCCGGCCGGGACCCAACAGATACGCAGTATTTT; CDR3aa: CASSGRDPTDTQYF
abundance: few; d_gene: NA; v_gene: TRBV28; j_gene: TRBJ2-1; CDR3nt: TGTGCCAGCAGGGAGAGCGGTGAAGGGTACAATGAGCAGTTCTTC; CDR3aa: CASRESGEGYNEQFF
abundance: many; d_gene: NA; v_gene: TRBV5-1; j_gene: TRBJ2-1; CDR3nt: TGCGCCAGCAGCTTGGGTCCCCGGGACCGAAGCTCCTACAATGAGCAGTTCTTC; CDR3aa: CASSLGPRDRSSYNEQFF
abundance: few; d_gene: NA; v_gene: TRBV6-5; j_gene: TRBJ2-7; CDR3nt: TGTGCCAGCAGTTCCCCCCAGGGGTCTATTGGGGGGTACGAGCAGTACTTC; CDR3aa: CASSSPQGSIGGYEQYF
abundance: NA; d_gene: TRBD2; v_gene: TRBV28; j_gene: TRBJ2-1; CDR3nt: TGTGCCAGCAGTGACGGGACTAGCAGTTACTACAATGAGCAGTTCTTC; CDR3aa: CASSDGTSSYYNEQFF
abundance: few; d_gene: NA; v_gene: TRBV6-1; j_gene: TRBJ2-7; CDR3nt: TGTGCCAGCATCTACAGGACCCCCCTCTACGAGCAGTACTTC; CDR3aa: CASIYRTPLYEQYF
abundance: NA; d_gene: NA; v_gene: TRBV30; j_gene: TRBJ2-1; CDR3nt: TGTGCCTGGAATGGGTTTCCCTACAATGAGCAGTTCTTC; CDR3aa: CAWNGFPYNEQFF
abundance: many; d_gene: TRBD2; v_gene: TRBV7-6; j_gene: TRBJ2-1; CDR3nt: TGTGCCAGCAGCCCCCGGCGATTGACTAGCGGTAATGAGCAGTTCTTC; CDR3aa: CASSPRRLTSGNEQFF
abundance: NA; d_gene: NA; v_gene: TRBV5-1; j_gene: TRBJ1-1; CDR3nt: TGCGCCAGCAGGCGTAGCAGGGAGAACACTGAAGCTTTCTTT; CDR3aa: CASRRSRENTEAFF
abundance: NA; d_gene: TRBD2; v_gene: TRBV12-3/TRBV12-4; j_gene: TRBJ2-3; CDR3nt: TGTGCCAGCAGTCTCCCCGTCTGGGCGGGGGGGCTATCAGATACGCAGTATTTT; CDR3aa: CASSLPVWAGGLSDTQYF
abundance: many; d_gene: TRBD2; v_gene: TRBV11-1; j_gene: TRBJ2-1; CDR3nt: TGTGCCAGCAGCTCGACGACTAGCGGGAGACTCAATGAGCAGTTCTTC; CDR3aa: CASSSTTSGRLNEQFF
abundance: NA; d_gene: NA; v_gene: TRBV15; j_gene: TRBJ2-5; CDR3nt: TGTGCCACCAGCAGAGGTGGAAGCAGAGAGACCCAGTACTTC; CDR3aa: CATSRGGSRETQYF
abundance: few; d_gene: NA; v_gene: TRBV27; j_gene: TRBJ1-2; CDR3nt: TGTGCCAGCAGTTTTATGGGAGGGAGTGGCTACACCTTC; CDR3aa: CASSFMGGSGYTF
abundance: many; d_gene: TRBD1; v_gene: TRBV7-8; j_gene: TRBJ1-1; CDR3nt: TGTGCCAGCAGCGCCCTGACAGGGATGAACACTGAAGCTTTCTTT; CDR3aa: CASSALTGMNTEAFF
abundance: NA; d_gene: TRBD1; v_gene: TRBV24-1; j_gene: TRBJ2-7; CDR3nt: TGTGCCACCAGTGAGGGACAGGCCTACGAGCAGTACTTC; CDR3aa: CATSEGQAYEQYF
abundance: NA; d_gene: NA; v_gene: TRBV18; j_gene: TRBJ2-2; CDR3nt: TGTGCCAGCTCAGAAGCAGAATACACCGGGGAGCTGTTTTTT; CDR3aa: CASSEAEYTGELFF
abundance: few; d_gene: TRBD2; v_gene: TRBV7-9; j_gene: TRBJ2-1; CDR3nt: TGTGCCAGCAGCGCGGTGGGACTAGCGGGAGTAAAGCAGTTCTTC; CDR3aa: CASSAVGLAGVKQFF
abundance: NA; d_gene: NA; v_gene: TRBV6-1; j_gene: TRBJ1-5; CDR3nt: TGTGCCAGCAGTCACAGGGATCAGCCCCAGCATTTT; CDR3aa: CASSHRDQPQHF
abundance: few; d_gene: NA; v_gene: TRBV7-8; j_gene: TRBJ2-3; CDR3nt: TGTGCCAGCAGCCAGAGCCCAGACGCCCTCACAGATACGCAGTATTTT; CDR3aa: CASSQSPDALTDTQYF
abundance: many; d_gene: NA; v_gene: TRBV12-3/TRBV12-4; j_gene: TRBJ1-1; CDR3nt: TGTGCCAGCACTCTTGGGGGGGCCTTGGGTGAAGCTTTCTTT; CDR3aa: CASTLGGALGEAFF
abundance: NA; d_gene: NA; v_gene: TRBV12-3/TRBV12-4; j_gene: TRBJ1-5; CDR3nt: TGTGCCAGCAGTATTCAGAACCAGGGGACTCAGCCCCAGCATTTT; CDR3aa: CASSIQNQGTQPQHF
abundance: NA; d_gene: TRBD2; v_gene: TRBV5-1; j_gene: TRBJ2-5; CDR3nt: TGCGCCAGCAGCCCGGCGGCGGGCGGGGGTTCTCAAGAGACCCAGTACTTC; CDR3aa: CASSPAAGGGSQETQYF